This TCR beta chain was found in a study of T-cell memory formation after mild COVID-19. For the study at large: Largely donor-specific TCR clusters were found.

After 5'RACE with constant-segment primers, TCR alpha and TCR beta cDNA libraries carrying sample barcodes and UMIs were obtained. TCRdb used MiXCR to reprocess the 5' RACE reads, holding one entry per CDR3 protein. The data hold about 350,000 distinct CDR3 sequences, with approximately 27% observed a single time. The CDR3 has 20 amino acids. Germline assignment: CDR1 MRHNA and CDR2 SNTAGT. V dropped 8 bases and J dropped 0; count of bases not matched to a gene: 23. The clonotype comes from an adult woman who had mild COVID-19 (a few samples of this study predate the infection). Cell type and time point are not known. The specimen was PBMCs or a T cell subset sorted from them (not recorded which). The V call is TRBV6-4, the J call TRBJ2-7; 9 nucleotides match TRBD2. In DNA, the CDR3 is TGTGCCAGCCGCACTCGACCCGGGACGAGCGGGGGGATCAACTCCTACGAGCAGTACTTC. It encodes CASRTRPGTSGGINSYEQYF.